A few counts support the clone carrying this T cell receptor beta chain. Measured with immunoSEQ multiplex PCR; TCRdb has only the in-frame clones, and not every one. The sample has some 73,000 clones; 75% to 85% are singletons. Seattle patient enrollment occurred during active infection, with longitudinal follow-up thereafter. The data were obtained in a study of blood T cell repertoires in COVID-19. Study in general: Sources were T cells, B-cell-depleted T cells, or PBMCs; the material itself was cDNA or gDNA.

CDR1 is SGDLS, CDR2 YYNGEE, per germline. The CDR3 extends over 13 amino acids. V lost 3 bases and J 7 bases, leaving 13 bases between the germline ends. The sample taken for sequencing was peripheral blood. The chain links TRBV9 to TRBJ1-2; D is uncertain. The TCR was taken from a man aged 50-60 years with COVID-19, enrolled during active disease. The DNA for the CDR3 is TGTGCCAGCAGCGGTTTACCTTGGAGTGGCTACACCTTC. Protein sequence: CASSGLPWSGYTF.